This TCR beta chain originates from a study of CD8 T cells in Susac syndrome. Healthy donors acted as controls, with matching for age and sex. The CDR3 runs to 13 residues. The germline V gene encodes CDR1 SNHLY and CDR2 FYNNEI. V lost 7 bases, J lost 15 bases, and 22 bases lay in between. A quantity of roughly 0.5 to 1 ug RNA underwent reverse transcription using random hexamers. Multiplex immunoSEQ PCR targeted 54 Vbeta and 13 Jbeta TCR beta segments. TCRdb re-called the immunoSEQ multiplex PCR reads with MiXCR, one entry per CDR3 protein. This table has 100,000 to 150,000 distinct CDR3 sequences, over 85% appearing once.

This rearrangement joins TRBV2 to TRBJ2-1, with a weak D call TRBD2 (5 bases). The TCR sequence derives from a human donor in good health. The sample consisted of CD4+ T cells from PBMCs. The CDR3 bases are TGTGCCAGCAACCCCGGAGGCGTCCAGTGGCCGTTCTTC. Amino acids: CASNPGGVQWPFF.